This TCR beta chain came from a study of spatial heterogeneity in lung cancer. Study at large: A consistent excess of beta-chain over alpha-chain sequences was detected.

Within the sample, this clonotype is medium-sized. Its target is unknown. This CDR3 spans 15 amino acids. Germline values: CDR1 SGHKS, CDR2 YYEKEE (reference sequence). Unmatched junction bases numbered 5, after V lost 2 bases and J lost 2 bases. Sample time point: sample taken at primary tumor resection. Donation came from 70 or so patients with untreated early-stage non-small cell lung cancer. Unsorted tumor, nontumor lung tissue or cryopreserved PBMC supplied the whole RNA. Findings of the study overall: How many expanded intratumoral alpha and beta TCRs were present tracked the tumor mutation count, which was a count of nonsynonymous mutations.

Every TCR cDNA molecule bore a unique molecular identifier. TCRdb analysed the 5' RACE reads with MiXCR anew, one entry per CDR3 protein. The data contain about 3,500 distinct CDR3 sequences, approximately 16% of them singletons. This TCR derives from a female donor with early-stage non-small cell lung cancer. Material: lung tumor tissue, obtained at surgery. This sequence joins TRBV5-5 and TRBJ2-7, with 9 bases identical to TRBD2. CDR3 sequence: CASSFRLAGAYEQYF. CDR3 DNA sequence: TGTGCCAGCAGCTTCCGTTTAGCGGGGGCCTACGAGCAGTACTTC.